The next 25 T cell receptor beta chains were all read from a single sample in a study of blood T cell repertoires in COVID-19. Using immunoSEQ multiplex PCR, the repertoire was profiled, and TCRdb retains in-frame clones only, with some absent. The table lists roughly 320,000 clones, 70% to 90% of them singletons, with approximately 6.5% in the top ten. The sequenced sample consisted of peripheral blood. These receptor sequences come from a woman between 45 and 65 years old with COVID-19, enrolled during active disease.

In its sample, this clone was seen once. The CDR3 DNA reads TGTGCCAGCAGTTATACAGGATTTGAAGCTTTCTTT. It encodes CASSYTGFEAFF. The chain has TRBV7-2 and TRBJ1-1; D might be TRBD1 (5 bases). With 6 bases removed from V and 7 bases from J, the gap between germline ends came to 12 bases. This CDR3 spans 12 amino acids. The germline CDR1 and CDR2 sequences are SGHTA and FQGNSA.

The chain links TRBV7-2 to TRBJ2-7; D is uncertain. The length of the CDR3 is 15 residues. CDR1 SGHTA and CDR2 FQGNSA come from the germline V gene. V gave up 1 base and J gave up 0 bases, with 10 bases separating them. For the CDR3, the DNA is TGTGCCAGCAGCTTAGGGGCCCTCAGCTCCTACGAGCAGTACTTC. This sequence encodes CASSLGALSSYEQYF. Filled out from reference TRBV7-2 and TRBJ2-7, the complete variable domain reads GAGVSQSPSNKVTEKGKDVELRCDPISGHTALYWYRQSLGQGLEFLIYFQGNSAPDKSGLPSDRFSAERTGGSVSTLTIQRTQQEDSAVYLCASSLGALSSYEQYFGPGTRLTVT.

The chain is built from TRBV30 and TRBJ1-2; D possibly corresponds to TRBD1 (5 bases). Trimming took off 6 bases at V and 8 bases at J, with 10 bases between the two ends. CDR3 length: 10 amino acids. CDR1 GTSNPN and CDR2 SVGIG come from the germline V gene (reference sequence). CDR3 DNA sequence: TGTGCCTGTCAGGGTTGGGGCTACACCTTC. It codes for CACQGWGYTF.

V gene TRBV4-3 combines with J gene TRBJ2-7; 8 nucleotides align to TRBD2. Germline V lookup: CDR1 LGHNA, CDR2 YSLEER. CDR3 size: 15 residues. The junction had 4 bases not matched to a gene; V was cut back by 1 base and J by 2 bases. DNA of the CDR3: TGCGCCAGCAGCCAAGGTAGCGGGGAAACCTACGAGCAGTACTTC. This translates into CASSQGSGETYEQYF.

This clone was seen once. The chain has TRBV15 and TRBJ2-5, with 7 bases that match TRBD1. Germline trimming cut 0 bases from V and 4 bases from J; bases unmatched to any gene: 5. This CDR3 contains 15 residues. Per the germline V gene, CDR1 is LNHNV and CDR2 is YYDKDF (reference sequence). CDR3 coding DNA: TGTGCCACCAGCAGAGATAAGGGGGCAGGAGAGACCCAGTACTTC. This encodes CATSRDKGAGETQYF.

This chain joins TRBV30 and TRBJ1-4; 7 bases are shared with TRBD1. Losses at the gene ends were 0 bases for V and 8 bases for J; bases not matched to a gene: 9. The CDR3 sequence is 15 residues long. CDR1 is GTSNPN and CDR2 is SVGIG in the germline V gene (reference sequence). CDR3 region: CAWSVPGTAPEKLFF. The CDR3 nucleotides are TGTGCCTGGAGTGTACCCGGGACAGCCCCGGAAAAACTGTTTTTT.

CDR3 protein: CASSIDLAGGYTF. The CDR3 coding sequence is TGTGCCAGTAGTATAGATCTGGCGGGTGGCTACACCTTC. V and J are TRBV19 and TRBJ1-2; the D is unclear. The length of the CDR3 is 13 residues. V gave up 0 bases and J gave up 7 bases, with 9 bases separating them. CDR1 and CDR2 from the germline V gene are LNHDA and SQIVND (reference sequence).

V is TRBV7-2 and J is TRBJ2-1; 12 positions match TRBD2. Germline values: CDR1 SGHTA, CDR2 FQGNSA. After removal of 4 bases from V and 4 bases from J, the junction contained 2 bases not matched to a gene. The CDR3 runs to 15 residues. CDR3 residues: CASSWTSGMYNEQFF. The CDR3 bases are TGTGCCAGCAGCTGGACTAGCGGGATGTACAATGAGCAGTTCTTC.

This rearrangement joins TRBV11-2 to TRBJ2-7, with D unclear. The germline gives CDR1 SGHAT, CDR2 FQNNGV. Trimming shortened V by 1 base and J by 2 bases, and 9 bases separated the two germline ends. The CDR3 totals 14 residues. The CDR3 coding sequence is TGTGCCAGCAGCTTAGTACAGTTAACCTACGAGCAGTACTTC. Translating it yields CASSLVQLTYEQYF.

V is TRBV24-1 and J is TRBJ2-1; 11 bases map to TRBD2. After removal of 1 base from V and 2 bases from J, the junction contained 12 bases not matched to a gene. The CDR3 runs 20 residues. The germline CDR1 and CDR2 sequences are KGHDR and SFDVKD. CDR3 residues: CATSDLRTSGSLGTYNEQFF. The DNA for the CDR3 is TGTGCCACCAGTGATTTAAGAACTAGCGGGAGCCTAGGGACCTACAATGAGCAGTTCTTC.

The chain's CDR3 is CASSPRGSSGFHEQYF. The CDR3 DNA reads as TGTGCCAGCAGCCCCAGAGGGTCTAGCGGGTTCCACGAGCAGTACTTC. The chain is built from TRBV7-9 and TRBJ2-7, with 8 bases aligning to TRBD2. V dropped 5 bases and J dropped 5; count of bases not matched to a gene: 14. Germline CDR1 is SEHNR and CDR2 is FQNEAQ (reference sequence). The CDR3 has 16 amino acids.

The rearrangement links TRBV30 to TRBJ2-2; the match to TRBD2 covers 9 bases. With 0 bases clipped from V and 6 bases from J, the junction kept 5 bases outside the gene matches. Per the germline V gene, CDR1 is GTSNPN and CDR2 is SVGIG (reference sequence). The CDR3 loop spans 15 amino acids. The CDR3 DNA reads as TGTGCCTGGAGTGTGTTGTTAGCGGGAGCCGGGGAGCTGTTTTTT. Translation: CAWSVLLAGAGELFF. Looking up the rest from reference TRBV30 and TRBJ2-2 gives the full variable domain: SQTIHQWPATLVQPVGSPLSLECTVEGTSNPNLYWYRQAAGRGLQLLFYSVGIGQISSEVPQNLSASRPQDRQFILSSKKLLLSDSGFYLCAWSVLLAGAGELFFGEGSRLTVL.

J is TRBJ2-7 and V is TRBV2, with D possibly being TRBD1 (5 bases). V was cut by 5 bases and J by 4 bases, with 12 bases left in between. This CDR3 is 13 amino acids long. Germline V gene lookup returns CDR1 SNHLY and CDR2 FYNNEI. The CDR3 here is CASSSPTEYEQYF. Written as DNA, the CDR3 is TGTGCCAGCAGTTCACCGACAGAGTACGAGCAGTACTTC. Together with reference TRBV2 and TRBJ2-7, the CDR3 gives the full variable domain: EPEVTQTPSHQVTQMGQEVILRCVPISNHLYFYWYRQILGQKVEFLVSFYNNEISEKSEIFDDQFSVERPDGSNFTLKIRSTKLEDSAMYFCASSSPTEYEQYFGPGTRLTVT.

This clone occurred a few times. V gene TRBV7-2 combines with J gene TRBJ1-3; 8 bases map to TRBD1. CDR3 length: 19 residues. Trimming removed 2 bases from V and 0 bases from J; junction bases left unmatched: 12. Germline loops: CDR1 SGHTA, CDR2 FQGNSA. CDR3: CASSLRTGSIGISGNTIYF. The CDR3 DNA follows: TGTGCCAGCAGCTTAAGGACAGGGTCCATCGGAATCTCTGGAAACACCATATATTTT.

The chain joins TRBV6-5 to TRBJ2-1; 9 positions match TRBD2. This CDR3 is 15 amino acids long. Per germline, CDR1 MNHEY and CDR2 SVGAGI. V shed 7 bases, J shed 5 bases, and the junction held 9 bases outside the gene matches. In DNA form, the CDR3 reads TGTGCCAGCAAAGAGCGACTAGCGGCAAACAATGAGCAGTTCTTC. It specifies CASKERLAANNEQFF.

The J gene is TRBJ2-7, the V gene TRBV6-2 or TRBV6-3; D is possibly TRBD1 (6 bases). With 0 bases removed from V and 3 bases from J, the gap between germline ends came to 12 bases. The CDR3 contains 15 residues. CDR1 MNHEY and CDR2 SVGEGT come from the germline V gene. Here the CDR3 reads CASSYSNRAIYEQYF. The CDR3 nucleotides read TGTGCCAGCAGTTACTCGAACAGGGCAATCTACGAGCAGTACTTC.

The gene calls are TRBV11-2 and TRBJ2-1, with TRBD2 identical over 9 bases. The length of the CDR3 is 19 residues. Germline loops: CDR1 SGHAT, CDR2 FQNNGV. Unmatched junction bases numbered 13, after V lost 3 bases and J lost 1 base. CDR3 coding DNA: TGTGCCAGCAGCTTGAGGTCAGGGGCTCTAGCGGGGTCCTACAATGAGCAGTTCTTC. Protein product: CASSLRSGALAGSYNEQFF.

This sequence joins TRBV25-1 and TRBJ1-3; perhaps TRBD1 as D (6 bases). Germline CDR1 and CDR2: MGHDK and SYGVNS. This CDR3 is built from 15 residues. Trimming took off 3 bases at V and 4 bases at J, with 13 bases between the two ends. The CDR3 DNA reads TGTGCCAGCAGTGACAGGGGAGAAGCAGGAAACACCATATATTTT. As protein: CASSDRGEAGNTIYF.

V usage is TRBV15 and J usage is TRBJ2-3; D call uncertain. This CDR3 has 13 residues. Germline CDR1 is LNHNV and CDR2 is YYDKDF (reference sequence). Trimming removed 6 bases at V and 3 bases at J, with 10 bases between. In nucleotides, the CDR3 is TGTGCCACCAGTAGGAGACCAACAGATACGCAGTATTTT. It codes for CATSRRPTDTQYF.

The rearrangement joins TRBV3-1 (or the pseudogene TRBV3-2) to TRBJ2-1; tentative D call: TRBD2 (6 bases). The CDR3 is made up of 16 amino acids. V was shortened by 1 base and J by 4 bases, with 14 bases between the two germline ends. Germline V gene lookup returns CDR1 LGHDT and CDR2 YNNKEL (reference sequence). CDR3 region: CASSQGGSGAYNEQFF. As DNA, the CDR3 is TGTGCCAGCAGCCAAGGAGGTAGCGGAGCATACAATGAGCAGTTCTTC.

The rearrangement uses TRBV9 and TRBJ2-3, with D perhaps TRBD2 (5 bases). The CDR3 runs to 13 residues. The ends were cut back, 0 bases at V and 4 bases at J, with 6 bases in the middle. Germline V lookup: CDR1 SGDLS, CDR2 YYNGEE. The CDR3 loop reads CASSVVRADTQYF. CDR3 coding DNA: TGTGCCAGCAGCGTAGTGCGGGCAGATACGCAGTATTTT.

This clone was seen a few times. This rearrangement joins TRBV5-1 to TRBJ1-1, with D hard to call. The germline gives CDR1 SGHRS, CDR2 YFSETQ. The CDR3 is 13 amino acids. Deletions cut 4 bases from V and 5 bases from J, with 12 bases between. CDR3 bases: TGCGCCAGCAGCCAACCCGCGGGGACTGAAGCTTTCTTT. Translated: CASSQPAGTEAFF. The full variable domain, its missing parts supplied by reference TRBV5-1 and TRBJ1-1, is KAGVTQTPRYLIKTRGQQVTLSCSPISGHRSVSWYQQTPGQGLQFLFEYFSETQRNKGNFPGRFSGRQFSNSRSEMNVSTLELGDSALYLCASSQPAGTEAFFGQGTRLTVV.

The CDR3 reads CASSAGQAPVGYGYTF. DNA for the CDR3: TGTGCCAGTAGTGCTGGACAGGCCCCTGTCGGGTATGGCTACACCTTC. The rearrangement links TRBV19 to TRBJ1-2; 7 positions agree with TRBD1. The V gene's germline CDR1 is LNHDA and CDR2 SQIVND (reference sequence). The CDR3 totals 16 residues. V shed 5 bases and J 5 bases; nucleotides not matched to a gene: 14. Full variable domain (rest looked up from reference TRBV19 and TRBJ1-2): DGGITQSPKYLFRKEGQNVTLSCEQNLNHDAMYWYRQDPGQGLRLIYYSQIVNDFQKGDIAEGYSVSREKKESFPLTVTSAQKNPTAFYLCASSAGQAPVGYGYTFGSGTRLTVV.

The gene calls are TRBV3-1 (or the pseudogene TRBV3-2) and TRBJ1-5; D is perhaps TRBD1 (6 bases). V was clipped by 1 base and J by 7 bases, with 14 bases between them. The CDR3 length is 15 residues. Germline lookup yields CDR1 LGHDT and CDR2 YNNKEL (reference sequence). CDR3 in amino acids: CASSQAGERNQPQHF. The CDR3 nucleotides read TGTGCCAGCAGCCAAGCAGGGGAGAGGAACCAGCCCCAGCATTTT.

The CDR3 reads CASRQQETQYF. The CDR3 nucleotides read TGTGCCAGCAGACAGCAAGAGACCCAGTACTTC. This chain connects TRBV6-5 to TRBJ2-5; unclear D gene. Germline V gene sequence: CDR1 MNHEY, CDR2 SVGAGI. The V and J ends lost 6 bases and 2 bases respectively, with 4 bases between them. The CDR3 has 11 residues.